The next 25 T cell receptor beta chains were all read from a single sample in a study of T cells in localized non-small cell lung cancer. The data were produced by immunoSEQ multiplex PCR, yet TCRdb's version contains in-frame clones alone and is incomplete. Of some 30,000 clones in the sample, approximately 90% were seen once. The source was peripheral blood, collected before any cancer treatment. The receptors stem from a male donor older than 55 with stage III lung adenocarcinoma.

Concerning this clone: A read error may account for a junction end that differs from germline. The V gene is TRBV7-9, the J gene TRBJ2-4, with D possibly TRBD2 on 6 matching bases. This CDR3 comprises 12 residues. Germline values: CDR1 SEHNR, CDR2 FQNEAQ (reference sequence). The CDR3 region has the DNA TGTGCCAGCAGCTTAGGGCGGCTAGCGACAACCTTC. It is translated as CASSLGRLATTF.

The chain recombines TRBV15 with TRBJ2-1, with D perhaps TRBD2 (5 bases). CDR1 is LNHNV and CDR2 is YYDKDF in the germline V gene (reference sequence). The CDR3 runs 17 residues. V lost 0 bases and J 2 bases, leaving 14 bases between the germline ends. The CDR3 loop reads CATSRDVILAPYNEQFF. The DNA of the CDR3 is TGTGCCACCAGCAGAGATGTAATTCTAGCCCCCTACAATGAGCAGTTCTTC.

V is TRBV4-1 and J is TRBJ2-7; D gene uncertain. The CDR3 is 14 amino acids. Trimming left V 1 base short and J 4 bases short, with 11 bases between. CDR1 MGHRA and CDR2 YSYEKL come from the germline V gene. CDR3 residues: CASSQASSVYEQYF. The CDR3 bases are TGCGCCAGCAGCCAAGCTTCCAGCGTTTACGAGCAGTACTTC.

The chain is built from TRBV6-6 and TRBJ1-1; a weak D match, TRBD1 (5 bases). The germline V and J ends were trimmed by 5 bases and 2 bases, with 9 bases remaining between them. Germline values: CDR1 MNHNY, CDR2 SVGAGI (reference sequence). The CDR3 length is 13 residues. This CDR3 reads CASSPGLNTEAFF. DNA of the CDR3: TGTGCCAGCAGTCCAGGGTTAAACACTGAAGCTTTCTTT.

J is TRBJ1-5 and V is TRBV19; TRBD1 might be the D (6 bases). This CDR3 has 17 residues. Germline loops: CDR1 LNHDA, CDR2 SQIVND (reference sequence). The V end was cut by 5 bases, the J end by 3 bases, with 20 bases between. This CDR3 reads CASSQFSGQLYNQPQHF. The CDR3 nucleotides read TGTGCCAGTAGTCAGTTCTCAGGACAGCTTTACAATCAGCCCCAGCATTTT.

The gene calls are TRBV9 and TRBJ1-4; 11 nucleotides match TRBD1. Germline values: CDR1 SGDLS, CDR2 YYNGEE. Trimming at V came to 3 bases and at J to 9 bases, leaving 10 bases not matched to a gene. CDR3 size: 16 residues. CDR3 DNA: TGTGCCAGCAGCGGCGACACCGGGACAGGGGGTAAAAAACTGTTTTTT. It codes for CASSGDTGTGGKKLFF.

CDR3 sequence reads: CASSIKRILAVDTQYF. The DNA of the CDR3 is TGTGCCAGTAGTATCAAGCGAATCCTAGCGGTAGATACGCAGTATTTT. The rearrangement uses TRBV19 and TRBJ2-3, with TRBD2 identical over 7 bases. From germline, CDR1 is LNHDA and CDR2 SQIVND (reference sequence). Trimming at V came to 3 bases and at J to 5 bases, leaving 11 bases not matched to a gene. The CDR3 is 16 residues long.

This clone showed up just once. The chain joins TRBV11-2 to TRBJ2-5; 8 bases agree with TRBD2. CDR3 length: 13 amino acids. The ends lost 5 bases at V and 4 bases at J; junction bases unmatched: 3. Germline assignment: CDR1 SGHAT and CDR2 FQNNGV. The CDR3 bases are TGTGCCAGCAGCCAGGGACTAGGAGAGACCCAGTACTTC. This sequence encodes CASSQGLGETQYF.

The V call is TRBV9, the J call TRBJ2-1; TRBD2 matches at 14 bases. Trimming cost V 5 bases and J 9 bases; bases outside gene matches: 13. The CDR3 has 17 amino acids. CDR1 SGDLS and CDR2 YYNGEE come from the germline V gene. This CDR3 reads CASSAGLAGVRVSEQFF. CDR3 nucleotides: TGTGCCAGCAGTGCGGGACTAGCGGGAGTAAGGGTTAGTGAGCAGTTCTTC.

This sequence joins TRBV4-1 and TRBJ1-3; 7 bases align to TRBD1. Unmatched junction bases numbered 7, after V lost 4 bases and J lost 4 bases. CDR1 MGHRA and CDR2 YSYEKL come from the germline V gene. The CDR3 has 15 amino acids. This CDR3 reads CASSLETGTGNTIYF. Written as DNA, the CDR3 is TGCGCCAGCAGCCTCGAGACAGGGACGGGAAACACCATATATTTT.

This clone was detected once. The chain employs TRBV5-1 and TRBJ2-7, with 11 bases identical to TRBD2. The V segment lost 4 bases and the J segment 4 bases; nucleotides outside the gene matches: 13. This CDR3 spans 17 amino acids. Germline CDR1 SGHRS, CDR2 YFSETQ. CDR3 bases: TGCGCCAGCAGCCTCCCCCTTAGCGGGGGGGCCGGGTACGAGCAGTACTTC. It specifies CASSLPLSGGAGYEQYF.

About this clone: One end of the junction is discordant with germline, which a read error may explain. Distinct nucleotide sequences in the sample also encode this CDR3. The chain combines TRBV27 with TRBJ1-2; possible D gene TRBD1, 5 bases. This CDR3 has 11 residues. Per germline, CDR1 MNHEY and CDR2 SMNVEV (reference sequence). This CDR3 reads CATGTDYGYTF. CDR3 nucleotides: TGCGCCACCGGGACGGATTATGGCTACACCTTC.

CDR3 nucleotides: TGCAGCTATCAAAGAGGTTTGGGCAACGAGCAGTACTTC. This codes for CSYQRGLGNEQYF. This chain joins TRBV29-1 and TRBJ2-7; no reliable D call. Trimming stripped 8 bases from V and 5 bases from J, with 19 bases between. There are 13 residues in the CDR3. CDR1 is SQVTM and CDR2 is ANQGSEA in the germline V gene.

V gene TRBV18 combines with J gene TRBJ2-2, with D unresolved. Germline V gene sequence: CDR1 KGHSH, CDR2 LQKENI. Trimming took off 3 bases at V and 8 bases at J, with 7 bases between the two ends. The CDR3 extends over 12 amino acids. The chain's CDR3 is CASSPQAGELFF. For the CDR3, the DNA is TGTGCCAGCTCACCTCAGGCAGGGGAGCTGTTTTTT.

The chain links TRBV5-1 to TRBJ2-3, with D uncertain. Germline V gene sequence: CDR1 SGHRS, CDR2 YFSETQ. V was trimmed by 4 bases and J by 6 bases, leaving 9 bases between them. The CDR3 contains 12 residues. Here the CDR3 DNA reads TGCGCCAGCAGCGACAACGGGGATACGCAGTATTTT. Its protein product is CASSDNGDTQYF.

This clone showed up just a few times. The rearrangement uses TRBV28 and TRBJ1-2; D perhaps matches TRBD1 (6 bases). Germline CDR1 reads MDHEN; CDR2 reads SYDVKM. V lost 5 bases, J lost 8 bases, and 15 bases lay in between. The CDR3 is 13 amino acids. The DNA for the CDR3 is TGTGCCAGCAGTCCCGGGGGCCAAGGGGGCTACACCTTC. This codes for CASSPGGQGGYTF.

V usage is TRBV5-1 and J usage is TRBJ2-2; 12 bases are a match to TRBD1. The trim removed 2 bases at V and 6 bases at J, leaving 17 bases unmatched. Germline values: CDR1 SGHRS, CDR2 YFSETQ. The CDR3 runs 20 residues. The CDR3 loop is CASSFGGRGQGAAGAGELFF. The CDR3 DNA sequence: TGCGCCAGCAGCTTTGGGGGCCGGGGACAGGGGGCTGCTGGAGCCGGGGAGCTGTTTTTT. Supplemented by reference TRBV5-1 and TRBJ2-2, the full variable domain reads KAGVTQTPRYLIKTRGQQVTLSCSPISGHRSVSWYQQTPGQGLQFLFEYFSETQRNKGNFPGRFSGRQFSNSRSEMNVSTLELGDSALYLCASSFGGRGQGAAGAGELFFGEGSRLTVL.

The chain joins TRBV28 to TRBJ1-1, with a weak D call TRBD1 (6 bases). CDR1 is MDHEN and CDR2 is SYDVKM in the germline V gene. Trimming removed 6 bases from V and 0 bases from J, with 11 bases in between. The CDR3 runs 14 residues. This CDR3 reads CASSPGTMNTEAFF. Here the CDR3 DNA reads TGTGCCAGCAGCCCCGGGACAATGAACACTGAAGCTTTCTTT.

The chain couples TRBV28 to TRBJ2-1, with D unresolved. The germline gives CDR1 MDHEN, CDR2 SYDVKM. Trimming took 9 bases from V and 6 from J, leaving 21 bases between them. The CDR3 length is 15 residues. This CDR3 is CASSNPARRSNEQFF. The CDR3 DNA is TGTGCCAGTTCGAACCCGGCCAGAAGGAGCAATGAGCAGTTCTTC.

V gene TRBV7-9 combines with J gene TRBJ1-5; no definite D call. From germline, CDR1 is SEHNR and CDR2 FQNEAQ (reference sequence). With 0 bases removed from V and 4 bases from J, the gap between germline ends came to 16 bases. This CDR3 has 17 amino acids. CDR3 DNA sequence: TGTGCCAGCAGCTTAGCGGGGAGAGGGCACCCGAATCAGCCCCAGCATTTT. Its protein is CASSLAGRGHPNQPQHF.

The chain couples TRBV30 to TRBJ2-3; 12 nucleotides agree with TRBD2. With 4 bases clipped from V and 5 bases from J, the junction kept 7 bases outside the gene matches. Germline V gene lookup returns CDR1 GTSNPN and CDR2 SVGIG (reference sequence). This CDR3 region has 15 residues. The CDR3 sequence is CAWTSGRGGIDTQYF. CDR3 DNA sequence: TGTGCCTGGACTAGCGGGAGGGGAGGGATAGATACGCAGTATTTT.

In nucleotides, the CDR3 is TGTGCCAGCAGCCGTGACAGGGACGGGGAGCTGTTTTTT. It is translated as CASSRDRDGELFF. The chain joins TRBV11-3 to TRBJ2-2, with 7 bases lining up with TRBD1. After removal of 5 bases from V and 7 bases from J, the junction contained 4 bases not matched to a gene. The CDR3 loop spans 13 amino acids. Germline loops: CDR1 SGHNT, CDR2 YENEEA.

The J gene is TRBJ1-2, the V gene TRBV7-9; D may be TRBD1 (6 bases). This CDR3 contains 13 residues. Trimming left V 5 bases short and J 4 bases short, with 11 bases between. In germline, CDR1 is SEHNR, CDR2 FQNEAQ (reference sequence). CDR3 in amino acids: CASSPTGIYGYTF. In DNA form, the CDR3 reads TGTGCCAGCAGCCCGACAGGCATCTATGGCTACACCTTC.

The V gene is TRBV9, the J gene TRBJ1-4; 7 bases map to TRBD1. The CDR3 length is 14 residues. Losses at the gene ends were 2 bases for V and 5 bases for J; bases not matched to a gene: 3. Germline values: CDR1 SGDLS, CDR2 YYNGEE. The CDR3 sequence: CASSVGQRNEKLFF. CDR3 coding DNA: TGTGCCAGCAGCGTGGGACAGAGGAATGAAAAACTGTTTTTT.

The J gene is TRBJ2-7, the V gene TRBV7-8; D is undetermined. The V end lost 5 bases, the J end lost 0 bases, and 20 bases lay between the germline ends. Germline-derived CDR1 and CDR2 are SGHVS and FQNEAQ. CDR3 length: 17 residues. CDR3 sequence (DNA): TGTGCCAGCAGCCTAAATTCTGCAGGTTCCTACTCCTACGAGCAGTACTTC. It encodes CASSLNSAGSYSYEQYF.